The 8 T cell receptor beta chains below were found in one sample sequenced in a study of CD8 T cells in Susac syndrome. Random hexamers were used to reverse transcribe about 0.5 to 1 ug of RNA. A single record per CDR3 protein comes from TCRdb applying MiXCR to the immunoSEQ multiplex PCR reads. The data show over 150,000 distinct CDR3 sequences, with roughly 96% seen just once and approximately 0.093% held by the top ten. The source material was CD4+ T cells from PBMCs. Receptors were obtained from a human donor with multiple sclerosis.

The CDR3 spells CASSFNGGEQFF. Here the CDR3 DNA reads TGCGCCAGCAGCTTTAACGGGGGTGAGCAGTTCTTC. The J gene is TRBJ2-1, the V gene TRBV5-1, with a weak D call TRBD2 (6 bases). Trimming took off 2 bases at V and 9 bases at J, with 9 bases between the two ends. This CDR3 contains 12 residues. CDR1 SGHRS and CDR2 YFSETQ come from the germline V gene.

This chain links TRBV20-1 with TRBJ2-7, with D perhaps TRBD1 or TRBD2 (5 bases each). V dropped 5 bases and J dropped 2 bases, with 13 bases sitting between them. The CDR3 is 13 amino acids. Germline V gene data show CDR1 as DFQATT and CDR2 as SNEGSKA (reference sequence). CDR3 sequence (DNA): TGCAGTGCTTACCGGGACGGTACCTACGAGCAGTACTTC. Amino acids: CSAYRDGTYEQYF.

J is TRBJ1-2 and V is TRBV29-1; D is possibly TRBD1 (5 bases). The CDR3 loop spans 14 amino acids. V was clipped by 7 bases and J by 0 bases, with 15 bases between them. The V gene's germline CDR1 is SQVTM and CDR2 ANQGSEA. Here the CDR3 reads CSAGEGSSNYGYTF. The CDR3 DNA is TGCAGCGCTGGGGAGGGGAGCTCTAACTATGGCTACACCTTC. Variable domain in full (rest from reference TRBV29-1 and TRBJ1-2): SAVISQKPSRDICQRGTSLTIQCQVDSQVTMMFWYRQQPGQSLTLIATANQGSEATYESGFVIDKFPISRPNLTFSTLTVSNMSPEDSSIYLCSAGEGSSNYGYTFGSGTRLTVV.

The genes are TRBV27 and TRBJ1-2; 11 bases agree with TRBD1. From germline, CDR1 is MNHEY and CDR2 SMNVEV (reference sequence). V lost 4 bases to trimming and J lost 7 bases; unmatched junction nucleotides: 8. CDR3 length: 15 amino acids. Here the CDR3 reads CASSSRGQGASGYTF. The CDR3 DNA sequence: TGTGCCAGCAGTTCTCGAGGACAGGGGGCATCTGGCTACACCTTC.

The V and J genes are TRBV10-3 and TRBJ2-5; 13 bases line up with TRBD2. The J segment lost 5 bases and the V segment lost 5 bases, leaving 14 bases of the junction unmatched. CDR3 length equals 18 residues. Germline V gene lookup returns CDR1 ENHRY and CDR2 SYGVKD. CDR3 nucleotides: TGTGCCATCAGTCCAACTAAAACTAGCGGGGGGGCCGATGAGACCCAGTACTTC. Protein sequence: CAISPTKTSGGADETQYF.

V usage is TRBV27 and J usage is TRBJ1-1; no reliable D call. The CDR3 has 12 residues. V shed 6 bases and J shed 6 bases, with 11 bases lying between them. The germline V gene has CDR1 MNHEY and CDR2 SMNVEV (reference sequence). CDR3 DNA: TGTGCCAGCAGCACTTCGGGTTCTGAAGCTTTCTTT. This encodes CASSTSGSEAFF.

The chain uses TRBV5-1 and TRBJ2-5, with a possible D match to TRBD1 (5 bases). Germline V gene lookup returns CDR1 SGHRS and CDR2 YFSETQ. The CDR3 consists of 13 residues. Trimming stripped 0 bases from V and 5 bases from J, with 8 bases between. The CDR3 sequence is CASSLAQGETQYF. In nucleotides, the CDR3 is TGCGCCAGCAGCTTGGCTCAGGGTGAGACCCAGTACTTC.

The genes are TRBV30 and TRBJ1-1; 7 bases align to TRBD1. Germline CDR1 reads GTSNPN; CDR2 reads SVGIG (reference sequence). This CDR3 has 14 residues. Unmatched junction bases numbered 5, after V lost 0 bases and J lost 4 bases. The DNA for the CDR3 is TGTGCCTGGAGTGTAGGGGGCTCGGCCACTGAAGCTTTCTTT. It translates to CAWSVGGSATEAFF.